This T cell receptor beta chain emerged from a study of T cells expressing NK-cell markers. TCRdb re-called the 5' RACE reads; one entry per CDR3 protein, DNA not given. The sample includes about 190,000 distinct CDR3 sequences. CDR1 and CDR2 from the germline V gene are MNHEY and SVGAGI. The CDR3 covers 13 residues. The genes are TRBV6-5 and TRBJ2-5; the D call from TCRdb, TRBD1, cannot be confirmed without DNA. The clonotype originates from a man aged 18-70 years in good health. The specimen sequenced was blood T cells: a sorted CD56 or NKG2C T cell subset, CD4+ or CD8+ T cells, or bulk PBMC T cells (not recorded which). CDR3 sequence: CASSYGAEETQYF.